The 8 T cell receptor beta chains below were found in one sample sequenced in a study of glioma-infiltrating T cells. The iRepertoire nested amplicon-rescue multiplex PCR amplified TCR alpha and beta CDR3s from RNA. In TCRdb, the multiplex PCR reads were re-called with MiXCR into one record per CDR3 protein. The profile shows more than 300,000 distinct CDR3 sequences, roughly 41% of them singletons. Material for sequencing was glioma tissue, nonneoplastic brain tissue, or PBMCs (not recorded which). Receptors were obtained from a human donor with low-grade glioma or glioblastoma, undergoing nonglioma brain surgery, or in good health (not recorded which).

The J gene is TRBJ2-3, the V gene TRBV27; 13 bases fit TRBD2. The germline gives CDR1 MNHEY, CDR2 SMNVEV (reference sequence). This CDR3 comprises 18 residues. Here the CDR3 DNA reads TGTGCGACAGCTCAAGGACTAGCGGGGGTGGGTAGCACAGATACGCAGTATTTT. This codes for CATAQGLAGVGSTDTQYF.

This clonotype turned up a few times. This chain joins TRBV7-9 and TRBJ2-1; a weak D match, TRBD1 (6 bases). Trimming removed 4 bases at V and 12 bases at J, with 13 bases between. Germline V lookup: CDR1 SEHNR, CDR2 FQNEAQ (reference sequence). The CDR3 length is 12 residues. DNA for the CDR3: TGTGCCAGCAGCTCGACAGGAGGAGGGCAGTTCTTC. Its protein is CASSSTGGGQFF.

This clonotype occurred many times. This chain connects TRBV27 to TRBJ1-1; possibly TRBD1 for D (5 bases). CDR1 MNHEY and CDR2 SMNVEV come from the germline V gene (reference sequence). Trimming removed 3 bases from V and 1 base from J, with 15 bases in between. The CDR3 is made up of 16 amino acids. The CDR3 DNA sequence: TGTGCCAGCAGTTTGCATCCCCAGAGGGGGAACACTGAAGCTTTCTTT. Its translation: CASSLHPQRGNTEAFF.

This chain uses TRBV5-6 with TRBJ2-5, with 9 positions matching TRBD2. V lost 2 bases to trimming and J lost 3 bases; unmatched junction nucleotides: 5. The germline V gene encodes CDR1 SGHDT and CDR2 YYEEEE. CDR3 size: 15 residues. The CDR3 spells CASSLTASGKETQYF. For the CDR3, the DNA is TGTGCCAGCAGCTTAACCGCTAGCGGGAAAGAGACCCAGTACTTC. Based on the CDR3 plus reference TRBV5-6 and TRBJ2-5, the full variable domain is DAGVTQSPTHLIKTRGQQVTLRCSPKSGHDTVSWYQQALGQGPQFIFQYYEEEERQRGNFPDRFSGHQFPNYSSELNVNALLLGDSALYLCASSLTASGKETQYFGPGTRLLVL.

This clonotype was counted between two and nine times. This chain connects TRBV19 to TRBJ2-3; a possible D gene is TRBD2 (6 bases). CDR3 length: 15 amino acids. Trimming shortened V by 3 bases and J by 2 bases, and 12 bases separated the two germline ends. CDR1 is LNHDA, CDR2 SQIVND, per germline (reference sequence). This CDR3 is CASSISGRVTDTQYF. The CDR3 nucleotides are TGTGCCAGTAGTATCAGCGGGCGAGTCACAGATACGCAGTATTTT.

V is TRBV7-2 and J is TRBJ2-3; D not certain. The CDR3 contains 16 residues. The germline CDR1 and CDR2 sequences are SGHTA and FQGNSA. The V gene lost 0 bases and the J gene lost 0 bases, with 10 bases spanning the gap. The CDR3 bases are TGTGCCAGCAGCTTAGCGCCCGGGTTTAGCACAGATACGCAGTATTTT. Encoded protein: CASSLAPGFSTDTQYF.

The chain links TRBV20-1 to TRBJ2-5; tentative D call: TRBD2 (5 bases). V shed 1 base and J shed 2 bases, with 11 bases lying between them. Germline V lookup: CDR1 DFQATT, CDR2 SNEGSKA (reference sequence). The CDR3 covers 14 residues. As DNA, the CDR3 is TGCAGTGCTAGAGCTTGGACGGGGCAAGAGACCCAGTACTTC. This gives the protein CSARAWTGQETQYF.

This clonotype was seen ten or more times. The V and J genes are TRBV6-1 and TRBJ1-1; no clear D. Germline CDR1 MNHNS, CDR2 SASEGT. This CDR3 contains 14 residues. Between the trimmed V and J ends, which lost 2 bases and 7 bases, there was a span of 14 bases. CDR3 sequence: CASSERVAGNEAFF. The CDR3 DNA is TGTGCCAGCAGTGAACGGGTCGCGGGTAATGAAGCTTTCTTT.